The 5 T cell receptor beta chains in this list originate from one sample, sequenced in a study of CD8 T cells in ankylosing spondylitis. TCRdb analysed the 5' RACE reads with MiXCR anew, one entry per CDR3 protein. The sample comprises around 890,000 distinct CDR3 sequences, approximately 10% of which are singletons, and about 0.49% rests with the top ten. Notes on the study in general: Fewer than 10 highly homologous variants formed a TCR beta motif that appeared characteristic of ankylosing spondylitis blood.

No antigens are known for them. The sample consisted of blood, either unsorted or a sorted T cell fraction (not recorded which). These receptors were collected from a male donor with ankylosing spondylitis.

This chain connects TRBV28 to TRBJ2-5; D possibly corresponds to TRBD1 (5 bases). The CDR3 consists of 15 residues. V lost 2 bases and J 4 bases, leaving 14 bases between the germline ends. Germline assignment: CDR1 MDHEN and CDR2 SYDVKM. For the CDR3, the DNA is TGTGCCAGCAGTTTAGCCCCTACAGGTCTAGAGACCCAGTACTTC. This sequence encodes CASSLAPTGLETQYF.

This clonotype was seen a handful of times. The genes are TRBV7-2 and TRBJ2-3; D is possibly TRBD2 (9 bases). Germline CDR1 is SGHTA and CDR2 is FQGNSA. The CDR3 loop spans 17 amino acids. Trimming stripped 2 bases from V and 5 bases from J, with 20 bases between. CDR3 sequence: CASSLRLAGQALDTQYF. The CDR3 region has the DNA TGTGCCAGCAGCTTAAGGCTAGCGGGACAGGCACTAGATACGCAGTATTTT.

The chain recombines TRBV27 with TRBJ1-1, with 7 positions matching TRBD1. With V trimmed by 3 bases and J by 0 bases, 10 bases remained unmatched. The germline gives CDR1 MNHEY, CDR2 SMNVEV (reference sequence). This CDR3 has 17 amino acids. CDR3 DNA: TGTGCCAGCAGTTTTTCCCGTCGAGGGGGCATGAACACTGAAGCTTTCTTT. This translates into CASSFSRRGGMNTEAFF.

The rearrangement uses TRBV3-1 and TRBJ2-4; perhaps TRBD2 as D (5 bases). This CDR3 contains 12 residues. The germline V gene has CDR1 LGHDT and CDR2 YNNKEL (reference sequence). The germline V and J ends were trimmed by 6 bases and 15 bases, with 18 bases remaining between them. The CDR3 region is CASRNVARPGYF. The CDR3 DNA is TGTGCCAGCAGAAACGTAGCGCGACCTGGGTACTTC. The full variable domain, in which reference TRBV3-1 and TRBJ2-4 provide the parts outside the CDR3, is DTAVSQTPKYLVTQMGNDKSIKCEQNLGHDTMYWYKQDSKKFLKIMFSYNNKELIINETVPNRFSPKSPDKAHLNLHINSLELGDSAVYFCASRNVARPGYFGAGTRLSVL.

The sample holds a few counts of this clonotype. The chain carries TRBV5-1 and TRBJ2-5, with D uncertain. V was shortened by 4 bases and J by 4 bases, with 8 bases between the two germline ends. Germline V CDR1 and CDR2: SGHRS, YFSETQ. This CDR3 spans 12 amino acids. The CDR3 nucleotides are TGCGCCAGCAGCCTACGCCTAGAGACCCAGTACTTC. Protein: CASSLRLETQYF. Using reference TRBV5-1 and TRBJ2-5 for the parts outside the CDR3, the full variable domain is KAGVTQTPRYLIKTRGQQVTLSCSPISGHRSVSWYQQTPGQGLQFLFEYFSETQRNKGNFPGRFSGRQFSNSRSEMNVSTLELGDSALYLCASSLRLETQYFGPGTRLLVL.